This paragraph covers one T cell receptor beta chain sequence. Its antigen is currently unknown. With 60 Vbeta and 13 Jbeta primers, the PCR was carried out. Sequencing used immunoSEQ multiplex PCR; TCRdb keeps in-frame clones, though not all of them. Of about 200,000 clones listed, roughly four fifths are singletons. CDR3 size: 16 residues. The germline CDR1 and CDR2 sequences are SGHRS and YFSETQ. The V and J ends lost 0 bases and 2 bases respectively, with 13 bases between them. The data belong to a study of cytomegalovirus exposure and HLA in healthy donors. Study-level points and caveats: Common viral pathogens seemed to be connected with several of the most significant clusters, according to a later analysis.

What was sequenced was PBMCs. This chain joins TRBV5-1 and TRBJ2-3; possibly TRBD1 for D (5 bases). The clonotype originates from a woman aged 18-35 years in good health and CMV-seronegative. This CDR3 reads CASSLAGQPVTDTQYF. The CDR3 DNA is TGCGCCAGCAGCTTGGCAGGGCAGCCGGTCACAGATACGCAGTATTTT.